The entry below gives a single T cell receptor beta chain sequence along with its context. All donors qualified as healthy HIV-negative adults and had experienced no recent acute infections or vaccinations. Germline V lookup: CDR1 SGHRS, CDR2 YFSETQ. Unmatched junction bases numbered 8, after V lost 5 bases and J lost 4 bases. This CDR3 is built from 15 residues. Sequencing was performed with immunoSEQ multiplex PCR; in TCRdb, only in-frame clones are kept and a portion is missing. The sample carries over a million clones, roughly 95% recorded once. The data originate from a study of shared clonotypes between healthy human individuals.

Sequenced input: naive CD4+ T cells sorted from blood. Subset denoted: CD45RA+ positively selected. The receptor was derived from a man younger than 45 in good health. The chain employs TRBV5-1 and TRBJ2-2, with TRBD2 matching 7 bases. This CDR3 is CASSLLAQSTGELFF. CDR3 DNA: TGCGCCAGCAGTTTACTAGCGCAAAGCACCGGGGAGCTGTTTTTT.